This is a list of T cell receptor beta chains from one sample in a study of cytomegalovirus exposure and HLA in healthy donors. The table came from immunoSEQ multiplex PCR; TCRdb's copy has only in-frame clones and leaves some out. The data contain 55,000 to 80,000 clones, around 74% of them singletons. Sequenced sample: PBMCs. These receptors all stem from a woman in her thirties in good health and CMV-seropositive. Each CDR3 is given with its conserved first and last residue. A D gene is named only where the DNA matches it firmly. Only part of the rows carry a size: once, few, many, or a class if the clone is expanded.

>TRBJ2-2|NA|TRBD1|TRBV5-1
TGCGCCAGCAGCAGGGACAGCGCGACGAACACCGGGGAGCTGTTTTTT
CASSRDSATNTGELFF
>TRBJ2-4|NA|NA|TRBV29-1
TGCAGCGTTGAAGCGCAGGGGAACATTCAGTACTTC
CSVEAQGNIQYF
>TRBJ2-1|NA|TRBD2|TRBV13
TGTGCCAGCAGCGAACCGACTAGCGGTTACAATGAGCAGTTCTTC
CASSEPTSGYNEQFF
>TRBJ2-3|once|NA|TRBV5-1
TGCGCCAGCAGCTTGGGCAGAACGGATACGCAGTATTTT
CASSLGRTDTQYF
>TRBJ2-1|NA|NA|TRBV7-2
TGTGCCAGCAGCTTATATGGAGCCTGGTCCTACAATGAGCAGTTCTTC
CASSLYGAWSYNEQFF
>TRBJ2-1|NA|NA|TRBV28
TGTGCCAGCAGTTACCCGTTCGGTGAGCAGTTCTTC
CASSYPFGEQFF
>TRBJ1-4|NA|NA|TRBV7-2
TGTGCCAGCAGCTTAGATCGGGAAAAACTGTTTTTT
CASSLDREKLFF
>TRBJ1-2|NA|NA|TRBV10-3
TGTGCCATCAGTCCACAGGGCTATGGCTACACCTTC
CAISPQGYGYTF
>TRBJ1-2|NA|NA|TRBV30
TGTGCCTGCTCGACAGGCCCGGAAGGCTACACCTTC
CACSTGPEGYTF
>TRBJ1-6|NA|NA|TRBV5-6
TGTGCCAGCAGCCACGGGGGTGATAATTCACCCCTCCACTTT
CASSHGGDNSPLHF
>TRBJ2-1|NA|NA|TRBV14
TGTGCCAGCAGCAAGGGACTTTACTACAATGAGCAGTTCTTC
CASSKGLYYNEQFF
>TRBJ2-3|NA|TRBD2|TRBV5-6
TGTGCCAGCAGCTGGGCAGGACTAGCGGGAGATACGCAGTATTTT
CASSWAGLAGDTQYF
>TRBJ2-1|NA|TRBD2|TRBV18
TGTGCCAGCTCACCACAGCGGGAGAGTGAGCAGTTCTTC
CASSPQRESEQFF
>TRBJ2-7|NA|NA|TRBV5-1
TGCGCCAGCAGCCTCTCAGGTTACGAGCAGTACTTC
CASSLSGYEQYF
>TRBJ2-6|NA|NA|TRBV19
TGTGCCAGTAGTTGGACTTCTGGGGCCAACGTCCTGACTTTC
CASSWTSGANVLTF
>TRBJ2-3|NA|TRBD1|TRBV5-1
TGCGCCAGCAGCTTTAGGGGGCCCACAGATACGCAGTATTTT
CASSFRGPTDTQYF
>TRBJ2-7|few|NA|TRBV27
TGTGCCAGCAGTTTAGGGAGGTCACGGGACGAGCAGTACTTC
CASSLGRSRDEQYF
>TRBJ2-5|NA|TRBD2|TRBV20-1
TGCAGCAATTCGGGGGGGGAGACCCAGTACTTC
CSNSGGETQYF
>TRBJ1-2|once|NA|TRBV14
TGTGCCAGCAGCCAAATTGGTCCGGTCCTGGGCGGCTACACCTTC
CASSQIGPVLGGYTF
>TRBJ2-7|NA|TRBD2|TRBV7-9
TGTTCCAGCAGTTTCAGACTAGCGACACAATACGAGCAGTACTTC
CSSSFRLATQYEQYF
>TRBJ1-1|NA|NA|TRBV29-1
TGCAGCGCATCCAACACTGAAGCTTTCTTT
CSASNTEAFF
>TRBJ1-2|NA|NA|TRBV5-1
TGCGCCAGCAGCACCGACACCTCTCGGGGCTACACCTTC
CASSTDTSRGYTF
>TRBJ2-1|NA|TRBD1|TRBV28
TGTGCCAGCAGTTTACCGGGGGACAGGGAGGAGCAGTTCTTC
CASSLPGDREEQFF
>TRBJ1-1|NA|NA|TRBV7-2
TGTGCCAGCAGCAACCGGGTGGTGAACACTGAAGCTTTCTTT
CASSNRVVNTEAFF
>TRBJ1-2|NA|NA|TRBV28
TGTGCCAGCAGTTTATGGTCGGGGAGTGGCTACACCTTC
CASSLWSGSGYTF
>TRBJ1-5|NA|NA|TRBV19
TGTGCCAGTAGCGTCGATACAGGGAGGGATCAGCCCCAGCATTTT
CASSVDTGRDQPQHF
>TRBJ2-7|NA|NA|TRBV27
TGTGCCAGCAGTTTGGAGGCGGGCTACGAGCAGTACTTC
CASSLEAGYEQYF
>TRBJ2-7|once|NA|TRBV13
TGTGCCAGCAGCTTAGTGACAGTCAACGAGCAGTACTTC
CASSLVTVNEQYF
>TRBJ2-1|NA|NA|TRBV19
TGTGCCAGTAGTATCCGGGAGCGTAATGAGCAGTTCTTC
CASSIRERNEQFF
>TRBJ2-5|NA|TRBD2|TRBV7-9
TGTGCCAGCAGCAAACTAGCGGTACAAGAGACCCAGTACTTC
CASSKLAVQETQYF
>TRBJ2-7|NA|TRBD1|TRBV5-4
TGTGCCAGCCATGACAGGGGAAGCGCCTACGAGCAGTACTTC
CASHDRGSAYEQYF
>TRBJ1-2|NA|NA|TRBV28
TGTGCCAGCAGTTTACTGGGGCCCTATGGCTACCCCTTC
CASSLLGPYGYPF
>TRBJ2-1|NA|NA|TRBV2
TGTGCCAGCAGTGAAGGGGGAGCGAAGTGGAACAATGAGCAGTTCTTC
CASSEGGAKWNNEQFF
>TRBJ1-2|NA|NA|TRBV7-2
TGTGCCAGCAGCCTAGCAGGGGCGCAAGGCTACACCTTC
CASSLAGAQGYTF
>TRBJ2-3|NA|NA|TRBV29-1
TGCAGCTTAACGGAGGGGACCCGGAGCACAGATACGCAGTATTTT
CSLTEGTRSTDTQYF
>TRBJ1-1|NA|NA|TRBV10-3
TGTGCCATCAGTGCGGCAGGGGCAAACACTGAAGCTTTCTTT
CAISAAGANTEAFF
>TRBJ1-1|NA|NA|TRBV7-6
TGTGCCAGCAGCGCACAGCCGGGAAGAGCTTTCTTT
CASSAQPGRAFF
>TRBJ2-7|few|TRBD2|TRBV10-2
TGCGCCAGCAGTGTCCCTGGACTAGCGGGAGGCGAGCAGTACTTC
CASSVPGLAGGEQYF
>TRBJ1-4|many|NA|TRBV29-1
TGCAGCGTTTCCCCCGAGCGTGAAAAACTGTTTTTT
CSVSPEREKLFF
>TRBJ2-6|NA|NA|TRBV6-9
TGTGCCAGCATCGTTACGGCTGGGGCCAACGTCCTGACTTTC
CASIVTAGANVLTF
>TRBJ1-1|once|NA|TRBV27
TGTGCCAGCAGTTTGTCAGGGCCGCGCACTGAAGCTTTCTTT
CASSLSGPRTEAFF
>TRBJ2-4|NA|TRBD1|TRBV7-9
TGTTCCAGCAGCTTAACACAGGGGGAAGCCAAAAACATTCAGTACTTC
CSSSLTQGEAKNIQYF